One sample yielded the 30 T cell receptor beta chains listed below, sequenced in a study of sequential checkpoint blockade in melanoma (dated by TCRdb to about 2019). What this sample's treatment or condition label stands for: randomized to nivolumab then ipilimumab (arm A) or the reverse (arm B). Libraries came from the immunoSEQ multiplex PCR assay. Not all clones reach the TCRdb copy of this immuneACCESS table, which keeps in-frame sequences only. Checked studies attribute under half of the gap to unresolved V genes and leave the rest unexplained. The sample table records about 6,200 clones; around 53% of these occur just once. The top ten clonotypes cover roughly 42% of the sample. The material was CD8+ T cells sorted from blood (inferred from file names), obtained from a patient given nivolumab and ipilimumab in sequence. The receptors were gathered from a human donor with melanoma.

The chain couples TRBV29-1 to TRBJ2-7; no firm D call. Trimming pared 4 bases from V and 2 bases from J, leaving 9 bases between. This CDR3 is 12 amino acids long. Germline values: CDR1 SQVTM, CDR2 ANQGSEA. CDR3 in amino acids: CSVGHAAYEQYF. In DNA, the CDR3 is TGCAGCGTTGGGCACGCAGCCTACGAGCAGTACTTC.

The rearrangement links TRBV7-9 to TRBJ2-7; no clear D. The CDR3 runs to 12 residues. Germline CDR1 is SEHNR and CDR2 is FQNEAQ (reference sequence). V was cut by 5 bases and J by 6 bases, with 11 bases left in between. The CDR3 here is CASSPDFGEQYF. CDR3 coding DNA: TGTGCCAGCAGCCCCGACTTTGGCGAGCAGTACTTC.

V and J are TRBV10-3 and TRBJ1-2; D uncertain. Germline loops: CDR1 ENHRY, CDR2 SYGVKD. The CDR3 contains 15 residues. Trimming stripped 0 bases from V and 4 bases from J, with 12 bases between. CDR3 protein: CAISESAGPSYGYTF. CDR3 bases: TGTGCCATCAGTGAGTCGGCAGGCCCATCCTATGGCTACACCTTC.

The CDR3 here is CASSSEPGLAGPLQYF. CDR3 nucleotide sequence: TGTGCCAGCAGCTCCGAACCGGGACTAGCGGGGCCGTTGCAGTATTTT. J is TRBJ2-3 and V is TRBV9; 13 bases line up with TRBD2. V dropped 4 bases and J dropped 11; count of bases not matched to a gene: 13. The germline CDR1 and CDR2 sequences are SGDLS and YYNGEE. The CDR3 totals 16 residues.

CDR3: CASRESNEQFF. The CDR3 nucleotides read TGTGCCAGCAGGGAGTCCAATGAGCAGTTCTTC. The V gene is TRBV6-5, the J gene TRBJ2-1; D remains unclear. V was cut by 6 bases and J by 6 bases, with 6 bases left in between. There are 11 residues in the CDR3. Per the germline V gene, CDR1 is MNHEY and CDR2 is SVGAGI.

This clone has just a few counts. This rearrangement joins TRBV7-9 to TRBJ2-7, with a possible D match to TRBD2 (6 bases). V lost 3 bases, J lost 2 bases, and 11 bases lay in between. The CDR3 sequence is 14 residues long. Germline V gene lookup returns CDR1 SEHNR and CDR2 FQNEAQ (reference sequence). CDR3 loop: CASSFLGEAYEQYF. CDR3 in DNA: TGTGCCAGCAGCTTCTTAGGGGAGGCCTACGAGCAGTACTTC.

This clone was counted a few times. The CDR3 region has the DNA TGTGCCAGCAGCCAAGACCCTCCGGGACAGGCCACAGATACGCAGTATTTT. It specifies CASSQDPPGQATDTQYF. The chain employs TRBV4-2 and TRBJ2-3; TRBD1 aligns across 8 bases. Germline values: CDR1 LGHNA, CDR2 YNFKEQ. This CDR3 is 17 amino acids long. V lost 0 bases to trimming and J lost 2 bases; unmatched junction nucleotides: 7.

This clone was seen a handful of times. The rearrangement links TRBV30 to TRBJ2-7; D is ambiguous. Germline CDR1 GTSNPN, CDR2 SVGIG (reference sequence). The CDR3 extends over 11 amino acids. Between the trimmed V and J ends, which lost 8 bases and 2 bases, there was a span of 10 bases. Here the CDR3 reads CALYTAYEQYF. CDR3 bases: TGTGCCCTATACACAGCCTACGAGCAGTACTTC. The entire variable domain, with the rest obtained from reference TRBV30 and TRBJ2-7, is as follows: SQTIHQWPATLVQPVGSPLSLECTVEGTSNPNLYWYRQAAGRGLQLLFYSVGIGQISSEVPQNLSASRPQDRQFILSSKKLLLSDSGFYLCALYTAYEQYFGPGTRLTVT.

The chain links TRBV7-9 to TRBJ2-1; the D gene is possibly TRBD2 (5 bases). Germline V lookup: CDR1 SEHNR, CDR2 FQNEAQ (reference sequence). The CDR3 totals 11 residues. The DNA of the CDR3 is TGTGCTACGGAGGACTACAATGAGCAGTTCTTC. Translated: CATEDYNEQFF.

The chain recombines TRBV4-3 with TRBJ2-2; 7 nucleotides agree with TRBD2. The V segment lost 0 bases and the J segment 9 bases; nucleotides outside the gene matches: 13. The CDR3 runs to 17 residues. Per the germline V gene, CDR1 is LGHNA and CDR2 is YSLEER. CDR3 sequence (DNA): TGCGCCAGCAGCCAAGACGGGGCGGGGAGGGAATGGCGGGAGCTGTTTTTT. Protein product: CASSQDGAGREWRELFF.

Concerning this clone itself: At one end, the junction sequence differs from germline, possibly due to a read error. The chain carries TRBV7-9 and TRBJ2-5; D is uncertain. CDR3 length: 15 residues. Germline lookup yields CDR1 SEHNR and CDR2 FQNEAQ (reference sequence). In DNA, the CDR3 is TGCGCCAGCAGCCAAGATAGAGGCACCCAAGAGACCCAGTACTTC. Translation gives CASSQDRGTQETQYF. Filled out from reference TRBV7-9 and TRBJ2-5, the complete variable domain reads DTGVSQNPRHKITKRGQNVTFRCDPISEHNRLYWYRQTLGQGPEFLTYFQNEAQLEKSRLLSDRFSAERPKGSFSTLEIQRTEQGDSAMYLCASSQDRGTQETQYFGPGTRLLVL.

The V call is TRBV19, the J call TRBJ2-7; possibly TRBD2 for D (5 bases). V gave up 0 bases and J gave up 5 bases, with 17 bases separating them. CDR3 size: 16 residues. Per the germline V gene, CDR1 is LNHDA and CDR2 is SQIVND (reference sequence). The CDR3 DNA is TGTGCCAGTAGTATAGACGGAGGTCTCGCAGTGGACGAGCAGTACTTC. Residues: CASSIDGGLAVDEQYF. Full variable domain (remainder filled in from reference TRBV19 and TRBJ2-7): DGGITQSPKYLFRKEGQNVTLSCEQNLNHDAMYWYRQDPGQGLRLIYYSQIVNDFQKGDIAEGYSVSREKKESFPLTVTSAQKNPTAFYLCASSIDGGLAVDEQYFGPGTRLTVT.

This clone appeared a single time. CDR3 in amino acids: CASSLEGTGKAHEQFF. As DNA, the CDR3 is TGTGCCAGCAGCTTAGAGGGGACAGGGAAGGCCCATGAGCAGTTCTTC. The V gene is TRBV7-9, the J gene TRBJ2-1, with 9 bases lining up with TRBD1. V shed 1 base and J 8 bases; nucleotides not matched to a gene: 9. The length of the CDR3 is 16 residues. Germline V lookup: CDR1 SEHNR, CDR2 FQNEAQ (reference sequence).

The chain carries TRBV4-3 and TRBJ2-6, with D possibly TRBD2 on 6 matching bases. The germline V gene encodes CDR1 LGHNA and CDR2 YSLEER. CDR3 length equals 16 residues. The V end lost 1 base, the J end lost 1 base, and 8 bases lay between the germline ends. The CDR3 here is CASSQVEGSGANVLTF. The CDR3 DNA reads TGCGCCAGCAGCCAAGTGGAGGGGTCTGGGGCCAACGTCCTGACTTTC.

CDR3 sequence: CASSGGTANQPQHF. As DNA, the CDR3 is TGTGCCAGCAGCGGAGGGACAGCCAATCAGCCCCAGCATTTT. The rearrangement uses TRBV9 and TRBJ1-5; TRBD1 agrees at 7 bases. Germline CDR1 and CDR2: SGDLS and YYNGEE. The V segment lost 3 bases and the J segment 3 bases; nucleotides outside the gene matches: 3. The CDR3 extends over 14 amino acids.

This sequence joins TRBV6-5 and TRBJ2-7, with D maybe TRBD1 (6 bases). Looked up from germline, CDR1 is MNHEY and CDR2 is SVGAGI. The CDR3 spans 14 residues. Trimming left V 2 bases short and J 3 bases short, with 11 bases between. The CDR3 protein is CASSYGQDSYEQYF. As DNA, the CDR3 is TGTGCCAGCAGTTACGGTCAGGACAGCTACGAGCAGTACTTC.

The CDR3 protein is CASSEVQGNRAGELFF. The CDR3 nucleotides are TGTGCCAGCAGTGAAGTGCAGGGCAATAGGGCCGGGGAGCTGTTTTTT. The chain is built from TRBV6-1 and TRBJ2-2; D possibly corresponds to TRBD1 (5 bases). Per the germline V gene, CDR1 is MNHNS and CDR2 is SASEGT. The CDR3 is made up of 16 amino acids. Trimming shortened V by 1 base and J by 6 bases, and 15 bases separated the two germline ends.

The chain is built from TRBV9 and TRBJ1-3; tentative D call: TRBD1 (6 bases). CDR1 and CDR2 from the germline V gene are SGDLS and YYNGEE. V lost 4 bases and J 0 bases, leaving 29 bases between the germline ends. The CDR3 runs 21 residues. CDR3 protein: CASSPYPASGGLTYSGNTIYF. CDR3 in DNA: TGTGCCAGCAGCCCATACCCGGCCTCGGGGGGGCTAACCTACTCTGGAAACACCATATATTTT. Based on the CDR3 plus reference TRBV9 and TRBJ1-3, the full variable domain is DSGVTQTPKHLITATGQRVTLRCSPRSGDLSVYWYQQSLDQGLQFLIQYYNGEERAKGNILERFSAQQFPDLHSELNLSSLELGDSALYFCASSPYPASGGLTYSGNTIYFGEGSWLTVV.

This clone is medium-sized in the sample. The chain recombines TRBV7-9 with TRBJ2-7; tentatively, D is TRBD2 (7 bases). V was pared by 7 bases and J by 2 bases, with 15 bases between. CDR1 and CDR2 from the germline V gene are SEHNR and FQNEAQ (reference sequence). The CDR3 has 14 amino acids. CDR3: CASNYAGAAYEQYF. DNA for the CDR3: TGTGCCAGCAACTATGCGGGGGCTGCCTACGAGCAGTACTTC.

This chain joins TRBV12-2 and TRBJ2-1; the table's D call of TRBD2 was not tested on the DNA. TRBV12-2 is annotated as a pseudogene. The CDR3 sequence is 17 residues long. In DNA form, the CDR3 reads TGTGCAAGTCGCCCCCGCCGGGCTAGCGGCTCCTACAATGAGCAGTTCTTC. This sequence encodes CASRPRRASGSYNEQFF.

The genes are TRBV4-1 and TRBJ1-5; the match to TRBD1 covers 7 bases. The germline CDR1 and CDR2 sequences are MGHRA and YSYEKL. This CDR3 comprises 14 residues. The V and J ends lost 2 bases and 7 bases, in that order; junction bases with no gene match: 5. The CDR3 here is CASSQPGQAQPQHF. The DNA for the CDR3 is TGCGCCAGCAGCCAACCTGGACAGGCGCAGCCCCAGCATTTT.

This clone was observed a few times. The J gene is TRBJ2-3, the V gene TRBV6-5; possibly TRBD2 for D (6 bases). Trimming stripped 6 bases from V and 1 base from J, with 14 bases between. CDR3 length: 15 amino acids. Looked up from germline, CDR1 is MNHEY and CDR2 is SVGAGI. The DNA for the CDR3 is TGTGCCAGCAGCCTTTTAGCGGAAGGCACAGATACGCAGTATTTT. Its protein is CASSLLAEGTDTQYF.

The V and J genes are TRBV25-1 and TRBJ2-1; D ambiguous. CDR3 length: 11 residues. Between the trimmed V and J ends, which lost 5 bases and 8 bases, there was a span of 7 bases. The germline CDR1 and CDR2 sequences are MGHDK and SYGVNS. CDR3 DNA sequence: TGTGCCAGCAGTCCGCGCGATGAGCAGTTCTTC. Its protein product is CASSPRDEQFF.

This chain connects TRBV7-9 to TRBJ1-1; 8 bases match TRBD1. CDR1 SEHNR and CDR2 FQNEAQ come from the germline V gene (reference sequence). Losses at the gene ends were 6 bases for V and 0 bases for J; bases not matched to a gene: 9. This CDR3 has 16 amino acids. As DNA, the CDR3 is TGTGCCAGCAGACCCGACAGGGGATTCATGAACACTGAAGCTTTCTTT. Translated: CASRPDRGFMNTEAFF.

The chain is built from TRBV11-1 and TRBJ2-7; no firm D call. The CDR3 is made up of 15 amino acids. The ends were cut back, 2 bases at V and 3 bases at J, with 14 bases in the middle. In germline, CDR1 is SGHAT, CDR2 FQDESV (reference sequence). The CDR3, as DNA: TGTGCCAGCAGCTTATTCCGCCAGGTAGACTACGAGCAGTACTTC. Its protein product is CASSLFRQVDYEQYF.

This sequence joins TRBV5-1 and TRBJ2-1; 15 bases fit TRBD2. The germline CDR1 and CDR2 sequences are SGHRS and YFSETQ. V lost 4 bases to trimming and J lost 8 bases; unmatched junction nucleotides: 10. CDR3 length equals 17 residues. The CDR3 protein is CASSPGLAGGPGDEQFF. The CDR3 DNA follows: TGCGCCAGCAGCCCAGGACTAGCGGGAGGGCCAGGGGATGAGCAGTTCTTC.

The chain combines TRBV30 with TRBJ1-2; tentative D call: TRBD1 (6 bases). The CDR3 extends over 12 amino acids. The germline V and J ends were trimmed by 7 bases and 2 bases, with 11 bases remaining between them. CDR1 is GTSNPN, CDR2 SVGIG, per germline (reference sequence). CDR3 nucleotide sequence: TGTGCCTCCGAGGACAGCAACTATGGCTACACCTTC. Translated: CASEDSNYGYTF.

V usage is TRBV5-5 and J usage is TRBJ2-7; the D is unclear. Germline loops: CDR1 SGHKS, CDR2 YYEKEE (reference sequence). The CDR3 covers 13 residues. The V end lost 4 bases, the J end lost 5 bases, and 13 bases lay between the germline ends. This chain's CDR3 is CASSLAKRDEQYF. The CDR3, as DNA: TGTGCCAGCAGCCTGGCAAAACGGGACGAGCAGTACTTC. Together with reference TRBV5-5 and TRBJ2-7, the CDR3 gives the full variable domain: DAGVTQSPTHLIKTRGQQVTLRCSPISGHKSVSWYQQVLGQGPQFIFQYYEKEERGRGNFPDRFSARQFPNYSSELNVNALLLGDSALYLCASSLAKRDEQYFGPGTRLTVT.

The count of this clone is one. The chain recombines TRBV2 with TRBJ2-7; 8 bases align to TRBD1. CDR3 length: 14 residues. The germline CDR1 and CDR2 sequences are SNHLY and FYNNEI. V trimming: 6 bases; J trimming: 4 bases; junction bases outside the gene matches: 8. Here the CDR3 DNA reads TGTGCCAGCAGCACCGGGACAGGTCAATACGAGCAGTACTTC. It yields the protein CASSTGTGQYEQYF.

The chain carries TRBV6-5 and TRBJ2-7; 9 nucleotides align to TRBD1. Per germline, CDR1 MNHEY and CDR2 SVGAGI. CDR3 length equals 14 residues. The V segment lost 4 bases and the J segment 4 bases; nucleotides outside the gene matches: 5. CDR3 loop: CASSWGQGFYEQYF. The CDR3 nucleotides read TGTGCCAGCAGTTGGGGACAGGGTTTTTACGAGCAGTACTTC.